This T cell receptor (beta chain) was documented in a study of OX40 agonist ivuxolimab in advanced cancers. About the research overall: Of the patients, three showed partial responses, one with hepatocellular carcinoma and two with cutaneous melanoma.

Assay: immunoSEQ multiplex PCR; the TCRdb copy retains only in-frame clones and omits some. Here the sample spans 45,000 to 50,000 clones, roughly nine tenths being singletons. This CDR3 comprises 12 residues. Germline loops: CDR1 SGDLS, CDR2 YYNGEE. V was pared by 4 bases and J by 6 bases, with 10 bases between. Autoimmune disease history or systemic immunosuppression meant exclusion. At cycle 4 day 1, cycle 7 day 1, and baseline, blood was sampled. As to this clone: Its antigen is still unknown.

The study's findings and limits: Blood T cells, both CD4+ and CD8+, expanded clonally by week 6 at 0.1 to 3.0 mg/kg.

This TCR was recovered from an adult with an advanced solid tumor such as melanoma, head and neck, liver or kidney cancer. The V gene is TRBV9, the J gene TRBJ1-2; D uncertain. Sequenced material: CD4+ or CD8+ T cells sorted from blood, taken in a trial of the OX40 agonist ivuxolimab. The CDR3 DNA reads as TGTGCCAGCAGCTCAGAAAGGAATGGCTACACCTTC. Translation: CASSSERNGYTF. The complete variable domain, with remaining parts taken from reference TRBV9 and TRBJ1-2, reads DSGVTQTPKHLITATGQRVTLRCSPRSGDLSVYWYQQSLDQGLQFLIQYYNGEERAKGNILERFSAQQFPDLHSELNLSSLELGDSALYFCASSSERNGYTFGSGTRLTVV.